This T cell receptor (beta chain) is drawn from a study of cytomegalovirus exposure and HLA in healthy donors. In the study overall: There were approximately 400 genotyped donors. Of these, roughly 84% fell in the genetic ancestry cluster associated with self-reported Caucasian donors.

PCR amplification relied on 60 Vbeta primers (plus 13 Jbeta primers). This table comes from immunoSEQ multiplex PCR, and its TCRdb copy is limited to in-frame clones, with some not included. Of more than 150,000 clones in the sample, approximately 84% are singletons; the top ten hold 0.2% to 0.3%. This CDR3 has 13 amino acids. Germline-derived CDR1 and CDR2 are SGHVS and FQNEAQ. Trimming took 7 bases from V and 7 from J, leaving 17 bases between them. The sample taken for sequencing was PBMCs. This sequence was found in a girl less than two years old in good health and CMV-seronegative. The rearrangement links TRBV7-8 to TRBJ2-7; D perhaps matches TRBD2 (7 bases). The CDR3 region has the DNA TGTGCCAGCAAACCCCACAGGGAGGGGGAGCAGTACTTC. The encoded protein is CASKPHREGEQYF.